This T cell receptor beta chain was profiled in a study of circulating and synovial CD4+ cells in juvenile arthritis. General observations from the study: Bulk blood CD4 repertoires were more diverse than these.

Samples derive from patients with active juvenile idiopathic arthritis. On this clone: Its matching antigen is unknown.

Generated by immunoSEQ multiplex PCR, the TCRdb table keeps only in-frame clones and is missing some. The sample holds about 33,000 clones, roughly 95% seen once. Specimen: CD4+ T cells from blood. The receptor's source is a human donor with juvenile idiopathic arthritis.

CDR3 loop: CASSPQTGKTSGNTIYF. In DNA, the CDR3 is TGTGCCAGCTCACCACAGACAGGGAAAACCTCTGGAAACACCATATATTTT. The chain combines TRBV18 with TRBJ1-3; 7 nucleotides match TRBD1. From germline, CDR1 is KGHSH and CDR2 LQKENI. V lost 1 base, J lost 0 bases, and 6 bases stayed unmatched. The CDR3 has 17 amino acids.